A selection of T cell receptor beta chains follows, all from one sample in a study of blood T cell repertoires in COVID-19. Sequencing used immunoSEQ multiplex PCR; TCRdb keeps in-frame clones, though not all of them. The sample records under 450,000 clones, roughly 80% being singletons. The sequenced material came from PBMCs or T cells enriched from blood (not recorded which). The receptors shown here come from a woman in her forties or fifties who had recovered from COVID-19. The CDR3 runs from the conserved cysteine through the conserved F or W. The D gene is left open where the match is weak. Size is omitted from some rows. Given values are once, few, many or a class for expanded clones.

TRBV7-3,NA,TRBJ2-1,NA,CASSSYQGSEQFF,TGTGCCAGCAGCTCTTACCAGGGGAGTGAGCAGTTCTTC
TRBV6-5,NA,TRBJ2-3,TRBD2,CASSYLAGGTDTQYF,TGTGCCAGCAGTTACCTCGCGGGGGGCACAGATACGCAGTATTTT
TRBV5-1,once,TRBJ2-7,TRBD1,CASSVGTVGGYEQYF,TGCGCCAGCAGCGTAGGGACAGTAGGGGGCTACGAGCAGTACTTC
TRBV2,NA,TRBJ1-1,NA,CASSDRFMNTEAFF,TGTGCCAGCAGCGACAGGTTCATGAACACTGAAGCTTTCTTT
TRBV3-1/TRBV3-2,NA,TRBJ2-7,TRBD2,CASSLDLTSGRGYEQYF,TGTGCCAGCAGCCTCGACCTTACTAGCGGGAGGGGATACGAGCAGTACTTC
TRBV11-1,NA,TRBJ2-1,TRBD2,CASSSLAVPDEQFF,TGTGCCAGCAGCTCGCTAGCGGTGCCCGATGAGCAGTTCTTC
TRBV19,NA,TRBJ2-3,TRBD2,CASSSALAGGSYGTDTQYF,TGTGCCAGTAGTTCCGCACTAGCGGGGGGTTCGTATGGCACAGATACGCAGTATTTT
TRBV30,NA,TRBJ1-1,NA,CAGRQTTEAFF,TGTGCCGGACGACAGACAACTGAAGCTTTCTTT
TRBV30,NA,TRBJ2-7,NA,CAWSPTDYEQYF,TGTGCCTGGAGCCCGACAGACTACGAGCAGTACTTC
TRBV5-1,once,TRBJ1-1,NA,CASSSLAGGTEAFF,TGCGCCAGCAGCTCGCTGGCCGGGGGCACTGAAGCTTTCTTT
TRBV7-3,NA,TRBJ2-3,TRBD2,CASSSTSGGSTDTQYF,TGTGCCAGCAGCTCCACTAGCGGGGGGTCTACAGATACGCAGTATTTT
TRBV7-9,NA,TRBJ2-3,TRBD2,CASSPRDRGETDTQYF,TGTGCCAGCAGCCCACGGGATCGGGGGGAGACAGATACGCAGTATTTT
TRBV19,NA,TRBJ2-1,TRBD2,CASSIPSGYFAGEGSDEQFF,TGTGCCAGTAGTATACCCTCCGGTTATTTCGCGGGAGAGGGGTCTGATGAGCAGTTCTTC
TRBV11-3,NA,TRBJ2-1,TRBD1,CASSLGPGTGSLVNEQFF,TGTGCCAGCAGCTTAGGTCCCGGGACAGGGAGTTTAGTCAATGAGCAGTTCTTC
TRBV19,NA,TRBJ1-5,NA,CASSIGRTDNQPQHF,TGTGCCAGTAGTATAGGCCGGACAGACAATCAGCCCCAGCATTTT
TRBV5-4,NA,TRBJ1-1,TRBD1,CASSPGTGFTEAFF,TGTGCCAGCTCTCCCGGGACAGGGTTCACTGAAGCTTTCTTT
TRBV5-4,NA,TRBJ2-7,TRBD1,CASSSRGQASYEQYF,TGTGCCAGCAGCTCCCGAGGACAGGCGTCCTACGAGCAGTACTTC
TRBV10-3,once,TRBJ2-1,TRBD1,CAISSNAGQGYNEQFF,TGTGCCATCAGCTCAAACGCGGGACAGGGATACAATGAGCAGTTCTTC
TRBV7-2,once,TRBJ1-1,TRBD1,CASSLSPPPTGGEAFF,TGTGCCAGCAGCTTATCGCCCCCGCCAACAGGGGGGGAAGCTTTCTTT
TRBV19,once,TRBJ1-5,NA,CASSQAYSNQPQHF,TGTGCCAGTAGTCAGGCCTATAGCAATCAGCCCCAGCATTTT
TRBV11-2,NA,TRBJ1-2,NA,CASSLAGNDYGYTF,TGTGCCAGCAGCTTAGCAGGGAACGACTATGGCTACACCTTC
TRBV10-2,NA,TRBJ1-3,NA,CASQAGVDGNTIYF,TGCGCCAGCCAAGCAGGGGTAGATGGAAACACCATATATTTT
TRBV29-1,NA,TRBJ2-3,TRBD2,CSVESSGGAFTDTQYF,TGCAGCGTTGAGTCTAGCGGGGGGGCCTTTACAGATACGCAGTATTTT
TRBV28,NA,TRBJ1-1,NA,CASVPLLHRNTEAFF,TGTGCCAGCGTACCCCTTTTACACCGTAACACTGAAGCTTTCTTT
TRBV7-2,few,TRBJ1-2,TRBD1,CASSSPSRGQIYGYTF,TGTGCCAGCAGCTCCCCCAGCAGGGGGCAGATCTATGGCTACACCTTC
TRBV30,once,TRBJ2-7,TRBD1,CAWDRTGIKEEQYF,TGTGCCTGGGATAGGACAGGGATAAAGGAGGAGCAGTACTTC
TRBV30,few,TRBJ1-5,NA,CAWARDTNQPQHF,TGTGCCTGGGCCCGGGACACGAATCAGCCCCAGCATTTT
TRBV5-1,NA,TRBJ1-1,NA,CASSWEGSSPEAFF,TGCGCCAGCAGCTGGGAGGGGTCTTCCCCCGAAGCTTTCTTT
TRBV28,NA,TRBJ1-2,NA,CASSFPPVNYGYTF,TGTGCCAGCAGTTTTCCGCCAGTTAACTATGGCTACACCTTC
TRBV6-1,few,TRBJ1-3,NA,CASSEATVSSGNTIYF,TGTGCCAGCAGTGAAGCCACGGTTAGCTCTGGAAACACCATATATTTT
TRBV5-8,NA,TRBJ1-5,TRBD1,CASSRTGDRRQPQHF,TGTGCCAGCAGCCGGACCGGGGACAGAAGACAGCCCCAGCATTTT
TRBV27,NA,TRBJ2-3,NA,CASSLSGVLADTQYF,TGTGCCAGCAGTTTATCCGGGGTACTCGCAGATACGCAGTATTTT
TRBV5-1,NA,TRBJ1-6,TRBD1,CASSLTGVASPLHF,TGCGCCAGCAGCTTGACAGGGGTGGCTTCACCCCTCCACTTT
TRBV10-3,NA,TRBJ2-5,TRBD2,CATATSGGAVWQETQYF,TGTGCCACCGCGACTAGCGGGGGGGCGGTTTGGCAAGAGACCCAGTACTTC
TRBV29-1,NA,TRBJ1-2,TRBD1,CSVPRGGEDYGYTF,TGCAGCGTCCCTCGAGGGGGCGAGGACTATGGCTACACCTTC
TRBV6-1,NA,TRBJ1-2,NA,CASSEATGPYGYTF,TGTGCCAGCAGTGAAGCGACAGGACCCTATGGCTACACCTTC
TRBV29-1,NA,TRBJ1-1,NA,CSAKRTDTEAFF,TGCAGCGCGAAAAGGACAGACACTGAAGCTTTCTTT
TRBV7-9,NA,TRBJ2-1,TRBD2,CASSPGLVSYNEQFF,TGTGCCAGCAGCCCCGGACTAGTCTCCTACAATGAGCAGTTCTTC
TRBV30,NA,TRBJ2-1,TRBD2,CAWSATSYEQFF,TGTGCCTGGAGTGCGACTAGCTATGAGCAGTTCTTC
TRBV4-3,NA,TRBJ2-7,TRBD2,CASSQAWDYIYEQYF,TGCGCCAGCAGCCAAGCTTGGGACTATATCTACGAGCAGTACTTC
TRBV6-1,once,TRBJ1-2,TRBD1,CASSEPGQGNGYTF,TGTGCCAGCAGTGAGCCCGGACAGGGGAATGGCTACACCTTC
TRBV29-1,once,TRBJ1-1,NA,CSVVTGKYTEAFF,TGCAGCGTGGTTACAGGGAAGTACACTGAAGCTTTCTTT
TRBV18,NA,TRBJ2-3,TRBD2,CASSYSAGGITDTQYF,TGTGCCAGCTCATATTCAGCGGGAGGGATAACAGATACGCAGTATTTT
TRBV12-3/TRBV12-4,NA,TRBJ2-1,TRBD1,CASRPGTENEQFF,TGTGCCAGCAGGCCAGGGACAGAAAATGAGCAGTTCTTC
TRBV6-2/TRBV6-3,NA,TRBJ1-1,NA,CASSRRGGAEAFF,TGTGCCAGCAGTCGGCGCGGAGGCGCTGAAGCTTTCTTT
TRBV6-4,few,TRBJ1-4,TRBD1,CASSDTTGGVEKLFF,TGTGCCAGCAGTGACACTACAGGGGGGGTTGAAAAACTGTTTTTT
TRBV30,NA,TRBJ1-3,TRBD1,CAWSAPSEVRARTGGFSGNTIYF,TGTGCCTGGAGTGCCCCGTCAGAAGTCAGGGCGAGGACAGGGGGTTTCTCTGGAAACACCATATATTTT
TRBV2,NA,TRBJ2-7,NA,CASSPDRQRSYEQYF,TGTGCCAGCAGTCCCGACAGGCAACGCTCCTACGAGCAGTACTTC
TRBV6-2/TRBV6-3,NA,TRBJ2-5,NA,CASSPTRQETQYF,TGTGCCAGCAGTCCGACTAGACAAGAGACCCAGTACTTC
TRBV5-5,NA,TRBJ1-6,NA,CASSFGTDNSPLHF,TGTGCCAGCAGCTTCGGTACAGATAATTCACCCCTCCACTTT
TRBV5-1,NA,TRBJ1-1,NA,CASSKGLSTEAFF,TGCGCCAGCAGCAAGGGGTTGAGCACTGAAGCTTTCTTT